This T cell receptor beta chain was retrieved from a study of T cells after yellow fever vaccination. About the study: In the case of low-cell-number fractions, SMART-Seq v4 Ultra Low Input was used for preparation. Findings and caveats of the study: Contaminating bulk clonotypes could be abundant in FACS-sorted repertoires. A weaker but faster secondary response was observed, peaking on day 5 versus 15.

This clonotype is a singleton in its sample. Its target is unknown. A much larger clone lies a single base off, so this may be a read error. J lost 4 bases, V lost 4 bases, and 8 bases had no gene match. Germline V gene sequence: CDR1 SGHRS, CDR2 YFSETQ. The CDR3 extends over 16 amino acids. Each CDR3 protein is one row after TCRdb ran MiXCR on the 5' RACE reads. The sample includes 150,000 to 200,000 distinct CDR3 sequences, 6% to 7.5% of them seen just once. The receptor was derived from a young man who received the YFV17D yellow fever vaccine. V is TRBV5-1 and J is TRBJ2-5; 12 nucleotides agree with TRBD2. The input for sequencing was CD4+ T cells sorted from PBMCs, taken 4 to 5 days after the first yellow fever vaccination. The CDR3 nucleotides are TGCGCCAGCAGCCTCATGCGACTAGCGGGGGCAGAGACCCAGTACTTC. Its translation is CASSLMRLAGAETQYF.